This TCR beta chain was sequenced during a study of vaccination and CD4 T cells after COVID-19. Across the study: With a range of 35 to 161, the median interval from diagnosis to drawing post-COVID samples was 85 to 120 days. Blood was drawn a median 72 days post second dose, range 14 to 241.

Oncomine TCR Beta short-read sequencing was applied to DNA from cultured CD4+ T cells. TCRdb ran MiXCR on the PCR reads and lists one entry per CDR3 protein. The repertoire includes fewer than 25,000 distinct CDR3 sequences, 43% of them detected once, and about 14% sits in the top ten. Treatment meaning: roughly ten-day PBMC culture with coronavirus spike peptide pools or control peptides (ViraFEST assay). Replacement of half the medium with fresh IL-2 medium took place on days 3 and 7. Negative selection recovered the CD4+ T cells once they had spent more than 8 days in culture. Details on this clonotype: Its target is unknown.

The CDR3 is 20 residues long. Germline-derived CDR1 and CDR2 are DFQATT and SNEGSKA (reference sequence). V was clipped by 6 bases and J by 2 bases; unmatched bases: 15. The chain recombines TRBV20-1 with TRBJ2-2, with 16 bases fitting TRBD2. The TCR originated in a human donor who had recovered from COVID-19. Sequenced sample: CD4+ T cells from blood, cultured in vitro. DNA for the CDR3: TGCAGTGCCCTCGTCCCGGGACTAGCGGGAGGGCCCCCCAACACCGGGGAGCTGTTTTTT. Protein: CSALVPGLAGGPPNTGELFF.